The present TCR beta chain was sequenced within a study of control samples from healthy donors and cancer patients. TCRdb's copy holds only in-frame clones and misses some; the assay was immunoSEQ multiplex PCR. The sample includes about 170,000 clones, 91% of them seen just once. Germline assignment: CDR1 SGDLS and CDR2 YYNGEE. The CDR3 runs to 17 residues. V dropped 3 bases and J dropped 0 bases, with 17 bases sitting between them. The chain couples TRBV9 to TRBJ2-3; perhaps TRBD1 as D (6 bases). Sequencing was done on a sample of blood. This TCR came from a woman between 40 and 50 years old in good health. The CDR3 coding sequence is TGTGCCAGCAGCGCACTACAGGGTCTTACTAGCACAGATACGCAGTATTTT. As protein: CASSALQGLTSTDTQYF.